This T cell receptor beta chain was found in a study of vaccination effects on CD4 cells after COVID-19. Repertoires were generated with immunoSEQ multiplex PCR, while TCRdb's copy carries only in-frame clones and drops some. The repertoire includes 14,000 or so clones, 76% of them detected once, and about 25% sits in the top ten. Using viral peptide pools, the ViraFEST assay grew out antigen-specific CD4+ T cells prior to sequencing. A roughly ten-day culture period preceded the isolation of CD4+ T cells. Cultures of some 2.2 million PBMC per well contained 10 IU/ml IL-2 plus 10 ug/ml peptides. J was trimmed by 6 bases and V by 3 bases; bases with no gene match: 8. CDR3 length: 14 amino acids. Per germline, CDR1 SQVTM and CDR2 ANQGSEA. Notes on this clone: Its antigen is not identified.

The specimen was CD4+ T cells from PBMCs cultured with HCoV-229E spike peptides, collected before COVID-19 vaccination. The chain employs TRBV29-1 and TRBJ2-3; 8 nucleotides agree with TRBD2. This sequence originates from a human donor who received a COVID-19 vaccine. CDR3 amino acids: CSVDGSGKADTQYF. DNA for the CDR3: TGCAGCGTTGACGGTAGCGGGAAGGCGGATACGCAGTATTTT.